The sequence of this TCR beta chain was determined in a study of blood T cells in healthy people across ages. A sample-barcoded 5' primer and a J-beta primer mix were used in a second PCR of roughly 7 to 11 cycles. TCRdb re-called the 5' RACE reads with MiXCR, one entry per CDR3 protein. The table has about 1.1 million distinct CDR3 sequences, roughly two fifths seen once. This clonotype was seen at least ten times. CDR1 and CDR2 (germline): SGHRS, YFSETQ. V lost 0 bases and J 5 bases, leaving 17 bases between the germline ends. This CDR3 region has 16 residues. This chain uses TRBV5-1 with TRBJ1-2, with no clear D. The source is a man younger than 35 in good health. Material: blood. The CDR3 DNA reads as TGCGCCAGCAGCTTGGTTTCCTCGGACCCGCGATATGGCTACACCTTC. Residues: CASSLVSSDPRYGYTF.